These 25 T cell receptor beta chains share one sample of origin, sequenced in a study of early T cells in non-severe SARS-CoV-2 infection. Via MiXCR, TCRdb re-called the 5' RACE reads, giving one row per CDR3 protein. The table lists 95,000 to 150,000 distinct CDR3 sequences, approximately 15% of them singletons. Input material: whole blood. The source of these receptors is an adult who was a healthcare worker with PCR-confirmed SARS-CoV-2 infection or an uninfected control (not recorded which).

The V and J genes are TRBV10-2 and TRBJ2-1; 9 bases line up with TRBD2. From germline, CDR1 is WSHSY and CDR2 SAAADI. The CDR3 has 15 amino acids. Unmatched junction bases numbered 5, after V lost 6 bases and J lost 2 bases. CDR3 protein: CASRLSSGAYNEQFF. The DNA of the CDR3 is TGCGCCAGCAGGCTCTCTAGCGGGGCCTACAATGAGCAGTTCTTC.

The chain couples TRBV30 to TRBJ1-6; D remains ambiguous. V gave up 4 bases and J gave up 5 bases, with 15 bases separating them. CDR1 is GTSNPN, CDR2 SVGIG, per germline (reference sequence). The CDR3 runs to 15 residues. The CDR3 sequence: CAWMAPSIDNSPLHF. Written as DNA, the CDR3 is TGTGCCTGGATGGCTCCCTCTATCGATAATTCACCCCTCCACTTT. Full variable domain (rest looked up from reference TRBV30 and TRBJ1-6): SQTIHQWPATLVQPVGSPLSLECTVEGTSNPNLYWYRQAAGRGLQLLFYSVGIGQISSEVPQNLSASRPQDRQFILSSKKLLLSDSGFYLCAWMAPSIDNSPLHFGNGTRLTVT.

CDR3: CASSPSKPGTDTQYF. CDR3 coding DNA: TGTGCCAGCAGCCCCTCCAAGCCAGGCACAGATACGCAGTATTTT. The chain carries TRBV2 and TRBJ2-3; no reliable D call. The CDR3 is made up of 15 amino acids. Trimming shortened V by 6 bases and J by 1 base, and 14 bases separated the two germline ends. Germline V gene data show CDR1 as SNHLY and CDR2 as FYNNEI.

CDR3 nucleotide sequence: TGTGCCAGCAGCCGGACTCCCTCCTACGAGCAGTACTTC. Its protein is CASSRTPSYEQYF. The V and J genes are TRBV27 and TRBJ2-7, with D tentatively TRBD2 (5 bases). Trimming removed 6 bases at V and 0 bases at J, with 9 bases between. Germline CDR1 reads MNHEY; CDR2 reads SMNVEV (reference sequence). CDR3 length equals 13 residues.

V is TRBV10-3 and J is TRBJ1-2, with D possibly TRBD1 on 6 matching bases. There are 15 residues in the CDR3. Germline V lookup: CDR1 ENHRY, CDR2 SYGVKD. V was clipped by 6 bases and J by 4 bases, with 18 bases between them. In nucleotides, the CDR3 is TGTGCCATCAGGATACAGGGAGGGGAGGTCTATGGCTACACCTTC. This gives the protein CAIRIQGGEVYGYTF.

The V call is TRBV29-1, the J call TRBJ2-7; 9 nucleotides line up with TRBD1. The length of the CDR3 is 13 residues. Germline trimming cut 6 bases from V and 4 bases from J; bases unmatched to any gene: 7. Per the germline V gene, CDR1 is SQVTM and CDR2 is ANQGSEA. Here the CDR3 reads CSVDTGTGYEQYF. Here the CDR3 DNA reads TGCAGCGTCGACACCGGGACAGGGTACGAGCAGTACTTC.

The chain carries TRBV20-1 and TRBJ2-7; the D is unclear. There are 13 residues in the CDR3. Trimming cost V 7 bases and J 5 bases, with 18 bases left between them. Germline-derived CDR1 and CDR2 are DFQATT and SNEGSKA (reference sequence). DNA for the CDR3: TGCAGTGGCGAGTCCCTATTGGCCCACGAGCAGTACTTC. Its translation is CSGESLLAHEQYF.

This clonotype was seen a handful of times. This chain joins TRBV29-1 and TRBJ1-4; possible D gene TRBD1, 5 bases. The CDR3 has 13 amino acids. The germline CDR1 and CDR2 sequences are SQVTM and ANQGSEA. The germline V and J ends were trimmed by 6 bases and 7 bases, with 15 bases remaining between them. The CDR3 protein is CSVGERGGEKLFF. CDR3 DNA sequence: TGCAGCGTAGGAGAGAGGGGAGGTGAAAAACTGTTTTTT. The whole variable domain, filled in from reference TRBV29-1 and TRBJ1-4, reads SAVISQKPSRDICQRGTSLTIQCQVDSQVTMMFWYRQQPGQSLTLIATANQGSEATYESGFVIDKFPISRPNLTFSTLTVSNMSPEDSSIYLCSVGERGGEKLFFGSGTQLSVL.

The chain employs TRBV7-9 and TRBJ2-5; maybe TRBD1 (6 bases). The V gene lost 4 bases and the J gene lost 2 bases, with 14 bases spanning the gap. Germline V gene lookup returns CDR1 SEHNR and CDR2 FQNEAQ (reference sequence). This CDR3 spans 15 amino acids. CDR3 region: CASSSTGTIQETQYF. CDR3 in DNA: TGTGCCAGCAGCTCAACCGGGACAATTCAAGAGACCCAGTACTTC.

CDR3 DNA sequence: TGTGCCAGCAGTCCCCGACCGGGCTATGGCTACACCTTC. This gives the protein CASSPRPGYGYTF. This chain connects TRBV27 to TRBJ1-2; no clear D. CDR1 and CDR2 from the germline V gene are MNHEY and SMNVEV (reference sequence). The CDR3 contains 13 residues. Trimming shortened V by 5 bases and J by 4 bases, and 11 bases separated the two germline ends.

This clonotype showed up many times. The CDR3 protein is CASSQPGAKVETQYF. The CDR3 bases are TGTGCCAGCAGCCAGCCGGGGGCGAAGGTGGAGACCCAGTACTTC. This sequence joins TRBV6-5 and TRBJ2-5, with D possibly being TRBD1 or TRBD2 (6 bases each). V lost 6 bases to trimming and J lost 5 bases, with 19 bases between them. The CDR3 loop spans 15 amino acids. Per the germline V gene, CDR1 is MNHEY and CDR2 is SVGAGI.

This clonotype has only one observation. A much larger clone differs from this one at a single base, so this may be a read error. The rearrangement joins TRBV12-3 or TRBV12-4 to TRBJ1-4; possible D gene TRBD1, 5 bases. V gave up 6 bases and J gave up 6 bases, with 14 bases separating them. The CDR3 contains 14 residues. The DNA of the CDR3 is TGTGCCAGCAGGAAGGGGACTATTGATGAAAAACTGTTTTTT. Protein: CASRKGTIDEKLFF.

The chain joins TRBV19 to TRBJ2-2, with TRBD2 as a possible D gene (6 bases). The CDR3 is made up of 15 amino acids. The ends were cut back, 5 bases at V and 5 bases at J, with 15 bases in the middle. Germline CDR1 is LNHDA and CDR2 is SQIVND (reference sequence). The CDR3 sequence is CASSPPSRGTGELFF. The CDR3 nucleotides are TGTGCCAGTAGTCCCCCTAGCCGGGGGACCGGGGAGCTGTTTTTT.

This clonotype showed up many times. This chain uses TRBV3-1 with TRBJ1-1, with D possibly being TRBD1 (6 bases). The CDR3 contains 15 residues. CDR1 is LGHDT, CDR2 YNNKEL, per germline (reference sequence). V was shortened by 1 base and J by 1 base, with 10 bases between the two germline ends. The CDR3, as DNA: TGTGCCAGCAGCCAAGGGCCAGGGGCGAACACTGAAGCTTTCTTT. Amino acids: CASSQGPGANTEAFF. The variable domain in full, completed from reference TRBV3-1 and TRBJ1-1, reads DTAVSQTPKYLVTQMGNDKSIKCEQNLGHDTMYWYKQDSKKFLKIMFSYNNKELIINETVPNRFSPKSPDKAHLNLHINSLELGDSAVYFCASSQGPGANTEAFFGQGTRLTVV.

This clonotype has just a few counts. The chain employs TRBV12-3 or TRBV12-4 and TRBJ1-2; no firm D call. CDR3 length equals 12 residues. V was cut by 9 bases and J by 4 bases, with 12 bases left in between. The CDR3 loop reads CASAVHLYGYTF. The CDR3 bases are TGTGCCAGTGCTGTCCATCTCTATGGCTACACCTTC.

This chain connects TRBV3-1 to TRBJ2-7; D remains unclear. The CDR3 covers 14 residues. Germline V gives CDR1 LGHDT, CDR2 YNNKEL (reference sequence). V was cut by 0 bases and J by 5 bases, with 11 bases left in between. The CDR3 sequence is CASSQDAGTHEQYF. As DNA, the CDR3 is TGTGCCAGCAGCCAAGATGCAGGCACCCACGAGCAGTACTTC.

This clonotype was seen a few times. The V and J genes are TRBV21-1 and TRBJ1-5; TRBD1 was called by the table and not checked on the DNA. TRBV21-1 constitutes a pseudogene. This CDR3 has 14 residues. The CDR3, as DNA: TGTGCCAGAGGGGGGACATATAGCAATCAGCCCCAGCATTTT. Translation: CARGGTYSNQPQHF.

This clonotype was seen only a few times. The chain combines TRBV3-1 with TRBJ2-7; D remains ambiguous. V was shortened by 4 bases and J by 3 bases, with 7 bases between the two germline ends. The CDR3 spans 12 residues. Germline V gene sequence: CDR1 LGHDT, CDR2 YNNKEL (reference sequence). The CDR3 DNA follows: TGTGCCAGCAGCCGTGGGTACTACGAGCAGTACTTC. Residues: CASSRGYYEQYF.

V and J are TRBV15 and TRBJ2-2; D is possibly TRBD2 (7 bases). The CDR3 loop spans 14 amino acids. The V and J ends lost 1 base and 7 bases respectively, with 10 bases between them. Germline CDR1 is LNHNV and CDR2 is YYDKDF (reference sequence). The DNA for the CDR3 is TGTGCCACCAGCAGAGTGCGGGGGCTCGGGGAGCTGTTTTTT. Protein: CATSRVRGLGELFF.

This clonotype has just a few counts. The V gene is TRBV6-4, the J gene TRBJ2-1; tentatively, D is TRBD1 or TRBD2 (6 bases each). The CDR3 has 14 residues. Germline-derived CDR1 and CDR2 are MRHNA and SNTAGT. The V end lost 2 bases, the J end lost 5 bases, and 10 bases lay between the germline ends. The DNA for the CDR3 is TGTGCCAGCAGTGACGGGGGGCGGGACAATGAGCAGTTCTTC. It translates to CASSDGGRDNEQFF.

This clonotype was detected only a few times. This sequence joins TRBV18 and TRBJ1-1; TRBD1 aligns across 9 bases. V shed 0 bases and J 6 bases; nucleotides not matched to a gene: 5. The germline V gene encodes CDR1 KGHSH and CDR2 LQKENI. CDR3 length equals 15 residues. CDR3 DNA sequence: TGTGCCAGCTCACCACCGAGAGGACAGGGGTCTGAAGCTTTCTTT. Amino acid sequence: CASSPPRGQGSEAFF.

Written as DNA, the CDR3 is TGTGCCAGCGCGTGGGAGATGAACACTGAAGCTTTCTTT. Translating it yields CASAWEMNTEAFF. V gene TRBV3-1 combines with J gene TRBJ1-1; D not resolved. Trimming took off 8 bases at V and 0 bases at J, with 10 bases between the two ends. Germline CDR1 reads LGHDT; CDR2 reads YNNKEL (reference sequence). The CDR3 has 13 residues.

This clonotype was picked up many times. The rearrangement joins TRBV4-1 to TRBJ1-6; 10 bases agree with TRBD1. Germline values: CDR1 MGHRA, CDR2 YSYEKL. The CDR3 is made up of 17 amino acids. V was pared by 4 bases and J by 8 bases, with 11 bases of the junction left unmatched. CDR3 nucleotides: TGCGCCAGCAGCCTTATCCCGCCGGGACAGGGGTATTCACCCCTCCACTTT. Translating it yields CASSLIPPGQGYSPLHF.

This clonotype was detected a few times. The chain links TRBV20-1 to TRBJ2-3; D tentatively reads TRBD1 or TRBD2 (5 bases each). The CDR3 extends over 13 amino acids. The germline gives CDR1 DFQATT, CDR2 SNEGSKA (reference sequence). V was clipped by 3 bases and J by 0 bases, with 7 bases between them. The CDR3 is CSASGASTDTQYF. The CDR3, as DNA: TGCAGTGCTAGCGGGGCTAGCACAGATACGCAGTATTTT.

The table lists this clonotype with a few counts. This chain uses TRBV5-1 with TRBJ2-7, with 7 nucleotides matching TRBD1. The V gene end was trimmed by 0 bases and the J gene end by 3 bases; junction bases not matched to a gene: 3. The CDR3 sequence is 14 residues long. CDR1 and CDR2 from the germline V gene are SGHRS and YFSETQ. CDR3 sequence reads: CASSLGGQDYEQYF. Written as DNA, the CDR3 is TGCGCCAGCAGCTTGGGAGGACAGGACTACGAGCAGTACTTC. Filled out from reference TRBV5-1 and TRBJ2-7, the complete variable domain reads KAGVTQTPRYLIKTRGQQVTLSCSPISGHRSVSWYQQTPGQGLQFLFEYFSETQRNKGNFPGRFSGRQFSNSRSEMNVSTLELGDSALYLCASSLGGQDYEQYFGPGTRLTVT.